The 32 T cell receptor beta chains below were found in one sample sequenced in a study of OX40 agonist ivuxolimab in advanced cancers. Libraries were constructed by the immunoSEQ multiplex PCR assay. TCRdb retrieved this table from immuneACCESS and kept in-frame rearrangements only. Not all clones are present; in checked studies, unresolved V genes account for under half, and no reason is known for the remainder. The sample table holds 75,000 to 80,000 clones, of which roughly 84% were seen once. Roughly 6.3% of the sample lies in the top ten. Sequencing used CD4+ or CD8+ T cells sorted from blood, obtained in a trial of the OX40 agonist ivuxolimab. The receptors originated from an adult with an advanced solid tumor such as melanoma, head and neck, liver or kidney cancer.

The chain is built from TRBV28 and TRBJ1-2, with D possibly TRBD1 on 5 matching bases. The CDR3 is 13 residues long. Trimming stripped 5 bases from V and 4 bases from J, with 11 bases between. Germline CDR1 reads MDHEN; CDR2 reads SYDVKM. The CDR3 region is CASSVGTGYGYTF. The DNA for the CDR3 is TGTGCCAGCAGTGTCGGGACGGGCTATGGCTACACCTTC.

This sequence joins TRBV5-5 and TRBJ1-5, with D unclear. Trimming shortened V by 2 bases and J by 2 bases, and 8 bases separated the two germline ends. CDR1 is SGHKS and CDR2 is YYEKEE in the germline V gene (reference sequence). The CDR3 spans 14 residues. Written as DNA, the CDR3 is TGTGCCAGCAGCTTCCCGGGCGGCAATCAGCCCCAGCATTTT. The encoded protein is CASSFPGGNQPQHF. Looking up the rest from reference TRBV5-5 and TRBJ1-5 gives the full variable domain: DAGVTQSPTHLIKTRGQQVTLRCSPISGHKSVSWYQQVLGQGPQFIFQYYEKEERGRGNFPDRFSARQFPNYSSELNVNALLLGDSALYLCASSFPGGNQPQHFGDGTRLSIL.

The V and J genes are TRBV4-1 and TRBJ2-7; D is possibly TRBD2 (6 bases). This CDR3 is 14 amino acids long. In germline, CDR1 is MGHRA, CDR2 YSYEKL. V shed 4 bases and J shed 5 bases, with 15 bases lying between them. CDR3 sequence reads: CASSPPLRGNEQYF. DNA of the CDR3: TGCGCCAGCAGCCCCCCACTACGGGGGAACGAGCAGTACTTC.

This clone was counted between two and nine times. The chain joins TRBV29-1 to TRBJ2-1, with 8 bases fitting TRBD2. The CDR3 totals 16 residues. CDR1 and CDR2 from the germline V gene are SQVTM and ANQGSEA. Trimming cost V 5 bases and J 0 bases; bases outside gene matches: 9. Here the CDR3 DNA reads TGCAGCGTTACGCGGCTAGCGGGCCGCTCCTACAATGAGCAGTTCTTC. Translated: CSVTRLAGRSYNEQFF.

The rearrangement uses TRBV6-1 and TRBJ2-1; unclear D gene. The V and J ends lost 2 bases and 9 bases respectively, with 5 bases between them. The CDR3 extends over 11 amino acids. Germline lookup yields CDR1 MNHNS and CDR2 SASEGT. The CDR3 coding sequence is TGTGCCAGCAGTGAATCCCCTGAGCAGTTCTTC. This translates into CASSESPEQFF.

This rearrangement joins TRBV5-5 to TRBJ2-5, with 11 bases aligning to TRBD1. Germline V gene sequence: CDR1 SGHKS, CDR2 YYEKEE (reference sequence). The junction had 9 bases not matched to a gene; V was cut back by 3 bases and J by 5 bases. The CDR3 consists of 16 residues. CDR3 residues: CASSYRDRGYLETQYF. In DNA form, the CDR3 reads TGTGCCAGCAGCTACCGGGACAGGGGGTATCTGGAGACCCAGTACTTC.

The genes are TRBV6-1 and TRBJ2-7; 8 bases map to TRBD1. The CDR3 totals 14 residues. The germline CDR1 and CDR2 sequences are MNHNS and SASEGT. With V trimmed by 8 bases and J by 1 base, 7 bases remained unmatched. The CDR3, as DNA: TGTGCCAGCCACCGGGACAGGTTTTCCTACGAGCAGTACTTC. Translating gives CASHRDRFSYEQYF.

The V and J genes are TRBV4-3 and TRBJ2-1; 8 nucleotides match TRBD2. The CDR3 spans 15 residues. The ends lost 3 bases at V and 5 bases at J; junction bases unmatched: 6. The V gene's germline CDR1 is LGHNA and CDR2 YSLEER. The CDR3 DNA is TGCGCCAGCAGCCAGAGCGGGAGAGGGAACAATGAGCAGTTCTTC. This codes for CASSQSGRGNNEQFF.

This clone came up once. The V gene is TRBV27, the J gene TRBJ2-1, with TRBD1 identical over 8 bases. The germline V gene encodes CDR1 MNHEY and CDR2 SMNVEV (reference sequence). This CDR3 is 16 amino acids long. After removal of 4 bases from V and 4 bases from J, the junction contained 9 bases not matched to a gene. The CDR3 loop reads CASSSPRTGIYNEQFF. DNA of the CDR3: TGTGCCAGCAGTTCCCCCCGGACAGGGATATACAATGAGCAGTTCTTC.

This chain uses TRBV5-4 with TRBJ1-3; 7 bases are shared with TRBD1. In germline, CDR1 is SGHNT, CDR2 YYREEE (reference sequence). The CDR3 has 16 amino acids. V trimming: 0 bases; J trimming: 2 bases; junction bases outside the gene matches: 5. CDR3 region: CASSLGLGQAGNTIYF. In nucleotides, the CDR3 is TGTGCCAGCAGCTTGGGGCTCGGACAGGCTGGAAACACCATATATTTT.

J is TRBJ2-5 and V is TRBV18; no firm D call. The CDR3 has 15 amino acids. Germline assignment: CDR1 KGHSH and CDR2 LQKENI. Trimming removed 3 bases from V and 6 bases from J, with 17 bases in between. The CDR3 protein is CASSPGRHSQKTQYF. As DNA, the CDR3 is TGTGCCAGCTCACCGGGCAGGCATAGTCAGAAGACCCAGTACTTC.

This chain links TRBV9 with TRBJ1-6; D unresolved. The V and J ends lost 0 bases and 5 bases respectively, with 6 bases between them. From germline, CDR1 is SGDLS and CDR2 YYNGEE. The CDR3 length is 14 residues. The CDR3 loop is CASSVDSHNSPLHF. The CDR3 DNA follows: TGTGCCAGCAGCGTAGACAGCCATAATTCACCCCTCCACTTT.

Comments on this clone: Its ends do not fully match the called genes, so a read error is possible. The V gene is TRBV6-6, the J gene TRBJ2-7, with a possible D match to TRBD2 (5 bases). Germline V gene lookup returns CDR1 MNHNY and CDR2 SVGAGI (reference sequence). This CDR3 has 12 residues. The CDR3 sequence is CASSYEGETIAF. The CDR3 DNA reads TGTGCCAGCAGTTACGAGGGTGAGACCATCGCTTTC.

This clone was picked up a small number of times. The chain is built from TRBV6-1 and TRBJ2-7, with TRBD2 identical over 8 bases. The CDR3 covers 14 residues. The V gene's germline CDR1 is MNHNS and CDR2 SASEGT. Unmatched junction bases numbered 10, after V lost 6 bases and J lost 6 bases. This CDR3 reads CASRVAGGLLEQYF. CDR3 nucleotide sequence: TGTGCCAGCAGGGTGGCGGGGGGCCTCCTCGAGCAGTACTTC.

This clone was seen a single time. The J gene is TRBJ2-7, the V gene TRBV11-2; D gene uncertain. CDR1 SGHAT and CDR2 FQNNGV come from the germline V gene. The CDR3 length is 15 residues. Trimming shortened V by 5 bases and J by 2 bases, and 16 bases separated the two germline ends. The CDR3 loop is CASSRVRSLPYEQYF. CDR3 coding DNA: TGTGCCAGCAGCCGGGTCCGAAGTCTACCCTACGAGCAGTACTTC.

This rearrangement joins TRBV18 to TRBJ2-2; D gene uncertain. The CDR3 consists of 14 residues. Trimming cost V 2 bases and J 8 bases, with 12 bases left between them. CDR1 is KGHSH, CDR2 LQKENI, per germline. CDR3 in amino acids: CASSPTKMGGELFF. CDR3 nucleotide sequence: TGTGCCAGCTCACCAACGAAAATGGGAGGGGAGCTGTTTTTT. The entire variable domain, with the rest obtained from reference TRBV18 and TRBJ2-2, is as follows: NAGVMQNPRHLVRRRGQEARLRCSPMKGHSHVYWYRQLPEEGLKFMVYLQKENIIDESGMPKERFSAEFPKEGPSILRIQQVVRGDSAAYFCASSPTKMGGELFFGEGSRLTVL.

This chain joins TRBV6-4 and TRBJ2-1, with D tentatively TRBD1 or TRBD2 (6 bases each). Trimming left V 6 bases short and J 0 bases short, with 15 bases between. Germline CDR1 MRHNA, CDR2 SNTAGT. The CDR3 contains 16 residues. The CDR3 DNA follows: TGTGCCAGCAGGCCGGAGGGGGGCATCTCCTACAATGAGCAGTTCTTC. Encoded protein: CASRPEGGISYNEQFF.

The chain links TRBV7-9 to TRBJ1-2; TRBD1 might be the D (6 bases). The CDR3 sequence is 15 residues long. Deletions cut 1 base from V and 2 bases from J, with 11 bases between. CDR1 is SEHNR and CDR2 is FQNEAQ in the germline V gene (reference sequence). The CDR3 region is CASSLVGGENYGYTF. The CDR3 DNA sequence: TGTGCCAGCAGCTTAGTTGGGGGCGAGAACTATGGCTACACCTTC.

This chain connects TRBV19 to TRBJ2-7; 8 bases agree with TRBD2. From germline, CDR1 is LNHDA and CDR2 SQIVND (reference sequence). V shed 1 base, J shed 2 bases, and the junction held 1 base outside the gene matches. This CDR3 contains 14 residues. In DNA, the CDR3 is TGTGCCAGTAGTATAGCGGGAGGGCCCTACGAGCAGTACTTC. Translation: CASSIAGGPYEQYF. Drawing the rest from reference TRBV19 and TRBJ2-7, the complete variable domain is DGGITQSPKYLFRKEGQNVTLSCEQNLNHDAMYWYRQDPGQGLRLIYYSQIVNDFQKGDIAEGYSVSREKKESFPLTVTSAQKNPTAFYLCASSIAGGPYEQYFGPGTRLTVT.

CDR3 nucleotide sequence: TGCGCCAGCAGCCAAGCGGACAGGGGGTATGAAGATACGCAGTATTTT. Translated, it gives CASSQADRGYEDTQYF. The chain is built from TRBV4-1 and TRBJ2-3; 10 bases agree with TRBD1. The trim removed 1 base at V and 5 bases at J, leaving 6 bases unmatched. Per germline, CDR1 MGHRA and CDR2 YSYEKL. The CDR3 is made up of 16 amino acids.

This chain uses TRBV4-1 with TRBJ2-2; 9 positions agree with TRBD1. V lost 5 bases to trimming and J lost 1 base; unmatched junction nucleotides: 5. Germline CDR1 reads MGHRA; CDR2 reads YSYEKL. The CDR3 length is 16 residues. CDR3 in DNA: TGCGCCAGCAGCTACGGACAGGGGAAGAACACCGGGGAGCTGTTTTTT. Translating gives CASSYGQGKNTGELFF.

This chain links TRBV7-2 with TRBJ2-1; D is unclear. CDR1 and CDR2 from the germline V gene are SGHTA and FQGNSA. The CDR3 is made up of 15 amino acids. Between the trimmed V and J ends, which lost 4 bases and 8 bases, there was a span of 18 bases. The CDR3 sequence is CASSSGQDLWDEQFF. Written as DNA, the CDR3 is TGTGCCAGCAGCTCTGGGCAGGATCTGTGGGATGAGCAGTTCTTC. The full variable domain, with the rest looked up from reference TRBV7-2 and TRBJ2-1, is GAGVSQSPSNKVTEKGKDVELRCDPISGHTALYWYRQSLGQGLEFLIYFQGNSAPDKSGLPSDRFSAERTGGSVSTLTIQRTQQEDSAVYLCASSSGQDLWDEQFFGPGTRLTVL.

This clone was seen a handful of times. The chain couples TRBV18 to TRBJ2-1; D unresolved. Germline CDR1 is KGHSH and CDR2 is LQKENI. This CDR3 comprises 12 residues. V lost 1 base and J lost 6, with 4 bases in between. The chain's CDR3 is CASSPLGNEQFF. The CDR3 DNA sequence: TGTGCCAGCTCACCACTGGGCAATGAGCAGTTCTTC.

The V call is TRBV6-5, the J call TRBJ2-1, with D perhaps matching TRBD2 (6 bases). From germline, CDR1 is MNHEY and CDR2 SVGAGI. This CDR3 spans 16 amino acids. V gave up 0 bases and J gave up 4 bases, with 13 bases separating them. DNA for the CDR3: TGTGCCAGCAGTTACTCGCTGGGACTTGATTACAATGAGCAGTTCTTC. This encodes CASSYSLGLDYNEQFF.

J is TRBJ1-2 and V is TRBV29-1; a weak D match, TRBD1 (6 bases). Germline CDR1 is SQVTM and CDR2 is ANQGSEA. Trimming cost V 4 bases and J 8 bases, with 17 bases left between them. CDR3 length equals 13 residues. CDR3 in DNA: TGCAGCGTTGTCGTCCGGACAGCCGGCGGCTACACCTTC. This encodes CSVVVRTAGGYTF. Full variable domain (missing parts from reference TRBV29-1 and TRBJ1-2): SAVISQKPSRDICQRGTSLTIQCQVDSQVTMMFWYRQQPGQSLTLIATANQGSEATYESGFVIDKFPISRPNLTFSTLTVSNMSPEDSSIYLCSVVVRTAGGYTFGSGTRLTVV.

V usage is TRBV7-5 and J usage is TRBJ2-3; no DNA check was done on the table's D call, TRBD1. TRBV7-5 is listed as a pseudogene. CDR3 length: 16 residues. For the CDR3, the DNA is TGTGTCAGAAGCTTAGGTCCAGGGGGCGTATCAGATACGCAGTATTTT. Encoded protein: CVRSLGPGGVSDTQYF.

The chain recombines TRBV28 with TRBJ2-1; D might be TRBD2 (7 bases). There are 15 residues in the CDR3. V gave up 2 bases and J gave up 4 bases, with 12 bases separating them. CDR1 is MDHEN and CDR2 is SYDVKM in the germline V gene. CDR3 DNA: TGTGCCAGCAGTTTACCGGGGGGCGGGTACAATGAGCAGTTCTTC. It encodes CASSLPGGGYNEQFF.

The chain couples TRBV6-5 to TRBJ1-2; 7 bases line up with TRBD1. The trim removed 0 bases at V and 3 bases at J, leaving 4 bases unmatched. The CDR3 totals 15 residues. Germline assignment: CDR1 MNHEY and CDR2 SVGAGI. CDR3 sequence (DNA): TGTGCCAGCAGTTACTCGAAAGGGGGCTACTATGGCTACACCTTC. Translation: CASSYSKGGYYGYTF.

The chain joins TRBV28 to TRBJ2-3; D is perhaps TRBD1 (5 bases). V lost 5 bases and J lost 2, with 17 bases in between. The V gene's germline CDR1 is MDHEN and CDR2 SYDVKM. The CDR3 contains 16 residues. The CDR3 DNA reads as TGTGCCAGCAGTCCGATCCTCAGGGCCTCCACAGATACGCAGTATTTT. Translated, it gives CASSPILRASTDTQYF.

This sequence joins TRBV19 and TRBJ2-6, with 9 bases matching TRBD2. The V gene end was trimmed by 6 bases and the J gene end by 0 bases; junction bases not matched to a gene: 12. The V gene's germline CDR1 is LNHDA and CDR2 SQIVND (reference sequence). This CDR3 is built from 19 residues. Here the CDR3 reads CASSSPFSGGPSGANVLTF. CDR3 DNA: TGTGCCAGTAGCTCACCCTTCAGCGGGGGGCCCTCTGGGGCCAACGTCCTGACTTTC. The whole variable domain, filled in from reference TRBV19 and TRBJ2-6, reads DGGITQSPKYLFRKEGQNVTLSCEQNLNHDAMYWYRQDPGQGLRLIYYSQIVNDFQKGDIAEGYSVSREKKESFPLTVTSAQKNPTAFYLCASSSPFSGGPSGANVLTFGAGSRLTVL.

The gene calls are TRBV9 and TRBJ2-2; D ambiguous. This CDR3 is built from 13 residues. Germline lookup yields CDR1 SGDLS and CDR2 YYNGEE. The V and J ends lost 2 bases and 8 bases respectively, with 10 bases between them. Written as DNA, the CDR3 is TGTGCCAGCAGCGTCGGTCCTACGGGGGAGCTGTTTTTT. Residues: CASSVGPTGELFF.

The J gene is TRBJ2-7, the V gene TRBV29-1, with TRBD2 matching 11 bases. Per germline, CDR1 SQVTM and CDR2 ANQGSEA. Trimming cost V 5 bases and J 1 base; bases outside gene matches: 4. The CDR3 totals 14 residues. The CDR3 DNA reads as TGCAGCGTTAAGGGGACTAGCGGTTCCTACGAGCAGTACTTC. It specifies CSVKGTSGSYEQYF.